Below, 24 T cell receptor beta chains from the same sample are listed, as sequenced in a study of T cell responses to AZD1222 COVID-19 vaccine. TCRdb keeps only in-frame clones here, not all; method: immunoSEQ multiplex PCR. The table has roughly 150,000 clones, 85% to 95% seen once; the top ten hold roughly 1.6%. Source: peripheral blood, taken 28 days after the second AZD1222 dose. The receptors were gathered from an adult who received the AZD1222 COVID-19 vaccine.

Regarding this clone: At one end, the junction sequence differs from germline, possibly due to a read error. This chain connects TRBV3-1 (or the pseudogene TRBV3-2) to TRBJ1-2, with 8 bases lining up with TRBD1. Germline CDR1 is LGHDT and CDR2 is YNNKEL (reference sequence). The CDR3 consists of 14 residues. The CDR3 sequence: CASSQDSRTGTFAF. The CDR3 DNA follows: TGTGCCAGCAGCCAAGATAGCCGGACAGGGACCTTCGCCTTC.

V usage is TRBV20-1 and J usage is TRBJ1-6; 7 bases align to TRBD1. Germline V gene sequence: CDR1 DFQATT, CDR2 SNEGSKA (reference sequence). This CDR3 spans 14 amino acids. Losses at the gene ends were 4 bases for V and 6 bases for J; bases not matched to a gene: 6. The CDR3 here is CSAIEGASNSPLHF. The CDR3 region has the DNA TGCAGTGCTATTGAGGGGGCGTCTAATTCACCCCTCCACTTT.

The genes are TRBV7-9 and TRBJ2-7; TRBD1 might be the D (5 bases). CDR3 size: 15 residues. Germline-derived CDR1 and CDR2 are SEHNR and FQNEAQ (reference sequence). Trimming took 1 base from V and 2 from J, leaving 12 bases between them. The CDR3 DNA sequence: TGTGCCAGCAGCTTAGGACAGAGGATAACCTACGAGCAGTACTTC. It is translated as CASSLGQRITYEQYF.

This clone was observed once. The chain links TRBV9 to TRBJ2-1, with D possibly TRBD2 on 6 matching bases. Germline V CDR1 and CDR2: SGDLS, YYNGEE. V was clipped by 3 bases and J by 5 bases, with 9 bases between them. The CDR3 extends over 13 amino acids. The CDR3 reads CASSGRANNEQFF. For the CDR3, the DNA is TGTGCCAGCAGCGGGAGGGCCAACAATGAGCAGTTCTTC.

The chain recombines TRBV27 with TRBJ2-5; 13 bases align to TRBD2. Germline V gene sequence: CDR1 MNHEY, CDR2 SMNVEV (reference sequence). The ends lost 4 bases at V and 4 bases at J; junction bases unmatched: 3. The CDR3 is made up of 15 amino acids. The CDR3 DNA reads TGTGCCAGCAGTTCCGGGACTAGCGGGACAGAGACCCAGTACTTC. It specifies CASSSGTSGTETQYF.

This clone was counted between two and nine times. The chain combines TRBV7-9 with TRBJ1-1; 8 bases agree with TRBD1. The CDR3 loop spans 14 amino acids. J gave up 1 base and V 5 bases, and 3 bases lay outside the gene matches. CDR1 and CDR2 (germline): SEHNR, FQNEAQ (reference sequence). The CDR3, as DNA: TGTGCCAGCAGCCAAGGACAGGGGAACACTGAAGCTTTCTTT. As protein: CASSQGQGNTEAFF.

The chain is built from TRBV27 and TRBJ1-1; possible D gene TRBD1, 6 bases. Looked up from germline, CDR1 is MNHEY and CDR2 is SMNVEV (reference sequence). This CDR3 comprises 13 residues. V was pared by 5 bases and J by 5 bases, with 12 bases between. CDR3 region: CASSLGGRTEAFF. The CDR3 coding sequence is TGTGCCAGCAGTCTAGGGGGGAGAACTGAAGCTTTCTTT.

V usage is TRBV7-9 and J usage is TRBJ2-7; 9 nucleotides line up with TRBD1. The CDR3 is 14 amino acids. Trimming at V came to 5 bases and at J to 4 bases, leaving 6 bases not matched to a gene. Germline V gives CDR1 SEHNR, CDR2 FQNEAQ (reference sequence). CDR3 bases: TGTGCCAGCAGCGGCAGACAGGGGGGGTACGAGCAGTACTTC. Its protein product is CASSGRQGGYEQYF.

V gene TRBV14 combines with J gene TRBJ2-3; D remains ambiguous. The germline gives CDR1 SGHDN, CDR2 FVKESK. This CDR3 comprises 13 residues. Between the trimmed V and J ends, which lost 4 bases and 0 bases, there was a span of 5 bases. The CDR3 reads CASSLYSTDTQYF. In DNA, the CDR3 is TGTGCCAGCAGCCTTTACAGCACAGATACGCAGTATTTT.

This clone has just one count. The chain combines TRBV19 with TRBJ1-2, with D perhaps TRBD1 (5 bases). Germline CDR1 is LNHDA and CDR2 is SQIVND (reference sequence). This CDR3 contains 13 residues. Trimming took off 6 bases at V and 6 bases at J, with 14 bases between the two ends. The DNA for the CDR3 is TGTGCCAGTAGGAAGAGGGGTTGGGATGGCTACACCTTC. It specifies CASRKRGWDGYTF. Filled out from reference TRBV19 and TRBJ1-2, the complete variable domain reads DGGITQSPKYLFRKEGQNVTLSCEQNLNHDAMYWYRQDPGQGLRLIYYSQIVNDFQKGDIAEGYSVSREKKESFPLTVTSAQKNPTAFYLCASRKRGWDGYTFGSGTRLTVV.

The V and J genes are TRBV4-2 and TRBJ1-3; D is uncertain. This CDR3 comprises 12 residues. Trimming took 0 bases from V and 4 from J, leaving 1 base between them. Germline-derived CDR1 and CDR2 are LGHNA and YNFKEQ. CDR3 region: CASSQEGNTIYF. The CDR3 region has the DNA TGTGCCAGCAGCCAAGAGGGAAACACCATATATTTT.

This clone was recorded only once. V usage is TRBV19 and J usage is TRBJ2-3; D uncertain. This CDR3 has 17 residues. CDR1 and CDR2 from the germline V gene are LNHDA and SQIVND (reference sequence). V lost 1 base, J lost 2 bases, and 16 bases lay in between. The CDR3 reads CASSIGIRWGVTDTQYF. The CDR3 region has the DNA TGTGCCAGTAGTATAGGAATTCGATGGGGTGTCACAGATACGCAGTATTTT.

The chain combines TRBV6-4 with TRBJ2-3, with 9 bases that match TRBD2. From germline, CDR1 is MRHNA and CDR2 SNTAGT. The length of the CDR3 is 15 residues. V was clipped by 4 bases and J by 2 bases; unmatched bases: 4. The CDR3 reads CASSVAGENTDTQYF. CDR3 sequence (DNA): TGTGCCAGCAGTGTAGCGGGGGAGAACACAGATACGCAGTATTTT.

The chain is built from TRBV6-6 and TRBJ2-7; TRBD1 is a possible D gene (6 bases). CDR1 is MNHNY and CDR2 is SVGAGI in the germline V gene (reference sequence). The CDR3 is made up of 13 amino acids. Between the trimmed V and J ends, which lost 8 bases and 2 bases, there was a span of 13 bases. The CDR3 sequence: CASVRDNPYEQYF. The DNA of the CDR3 is TGTGCCAGCGTCCGGGACAATCCCTACGAGCAGTACTTC.

This chain joins TRBV7-3 and TRBJ2-7; D not resolved. Germline loops: CDR1 SGHTA, CDR2 FQGTGA. The CDR3 runs 16 residues. Trimming took 0 bases from V and 0 from J, leaving 12 bases between them. For the CDR3, the DNA is TGTGCCAGCAGCTTAACGTTGTCAACCAGCTCCTACGAGCAGTACTTC. Translating it yields CASSLTLSTSSYEQYF.

The chain carries TRBV3-1 (or the pseudogene TRBV3-2) and TRBJ1-2; D not certain. Germline values: CDR1 LGHDT, CDR2 YNNKEL (reference sequence). The CDR3 consists of 11 residues. Trimming removed 2 bases from V and 2 bases from J, with 0 bases in between. CDR3 amino acids: CASSQNYGYTF. CDR3 nucleotide sequence: TGTGCCAGCAGCCAAAACTATGGCTACACCTTC.

This clone was recorded once. V and J are TRBV5-1 and TRBJ2-7; D may be TRBD1 (6 bases). V was pared by 0 bases and J by 2 bases, with 12 bases between. CDR1 and CDR2 (germline): SGHRS, YFSETQ. The length of the CDR3 is 15 residues. CDR3 bases: TGCGCCAGCAGCTTGGGAAGGACAGATACCTACGAGCAGTACTTC. Translation: CASSLGRTDTYEQYF.

The V call is TRBV30, the J call TRBJ2-7; no clear D gene. Trimming cost V 5 bases and J 0 bases, with 14 bases left between them. Germline assignment: CDR1 GTSNPN and CDR2 SVGIG (reference sequence). This CDR3 contains 14 residues. CDR3 bases: TGTGCCTGGTCGACAATCCGACGCTCCTACGAGCAGTACTTC. Its protein is CAWSTIRRSYEQYF. The full variable domain, with the rest looked up from reference TRBV30 and TRBJ2-7, is SQTIHQWPATLVQPVGSPLSLECTVEGTSNPNLYWYRQAAGRGLQLLFYSVGIGQISSEVPQNLSASRPQDRQFILSSKKLLLSDSGFYLCAWSTIRRSYEQYFGPGTRLTVT.

V is TRBV29-1 and J is TRBJ2-5, with D possibly being TRBD2 (7 bases). CDR3 length equals 16 residues. The V and J ends lost 7 bases and 2 bases respectively, with 23 bases between them. Germline lookup yields CDR1 SQVTM and CDR2 ANQGSEA. The CDR3 is CSASGGAGRDQETQYF. The DNA of the CDR3 is TGCAGCGCCAGTGGGGGGGCGGGGCGAGATCAAGAGACCCAGTACTTC.

This chain uses TRBV5-6 with TRBJ2-2; no firm D call. There are 16 residues in the CDR3. Per germline, CDR1 SGHDT and CDR2 YYEEEE. Trimming stripped 1 base from V and 6 bases from J, with 16 bases between. CDR3 sequence: CASSLFGSYRSGELFF. Written as DNA, the CDR3 is TGTGCCAGCAGCTTGTTTGGCTCTTACAGATCCGGGGAGCTGTTTTTT.

The chain uses TRBV9 and TRBJ1-1; D not resolved. V lost 0 bases to trimming and J lost 4 bases, with 16 bases between them. This CDR3 has 16 amino acids. Germline V gene data show CDR1 as SGDLS and CDR2 as YYNGEE. The CDR3, as DNA: TGTGCCAGCAGCGTAGGTGTCGGGATTTTAGGCACTGAAGCTTTCTTT. Its protein product is CASSVGVGILGTEAFF. The full variable domain, rest sourced from reference TRBV9 and TRBJ1-1, is DSGVTQTPKHLITATGQRVTLRCSPRSGDLSVYWYQQSLDQGLQFLIQYYNGEERAKGNILERFSAQQFPDLHSELNLSSLELGDSALYFCASSVGVGILGTEAFFGQGTRLTVV.

V is TRBV4-1 and J is TRBJ1-6, with D unclear. CDR3 length: 14 amino acids. V lost 4 bases, J lost 14 bases, and 18 bases lay in between. CDR1 is MGHRA and CDR2 is YSYEKL in the germline V gene. The CDR3 DNA sequence: TGCGCCAGCAGCCGGGTACCCCCGGGAGGGTCCCTCCACTTT. The encoded protein is CASSRVPPGGSLHF.

This chain uses TRBV30 with TRBJ1-1, with a possible D match to TRBD1 (6 bases). CDR1 and CDR2 (germline): GTSNPN, SVGIG (reference sequence). The length of the CDR3 is 13 residues. The V end was cut by 5 bases, the J end by 5 bases, with 15 bases between. This CDR3 reads CAWARGGLTEAFF. The CDR3 DNA reads TGTGCCTGGGCTAGGGGGGGACTTACTGAAGCTTTCTTT.

The J gene is TRBJ2-5, the V gene TRBV6-5; D is unclear. Trimming pared 2 bases from V and 2 bases from J, leaving 9 bases between. Germline lookup yields CDR1 MNHEY and CDR2 SVGAGI. The CDR3 spans 14 residues. The CDR3 spells CASSYGRRQETQYF. The CDR3 DNA reads as TGTGCCAGCAGTTACGGACGGAGACAAGAGACCCAGTACTTC.